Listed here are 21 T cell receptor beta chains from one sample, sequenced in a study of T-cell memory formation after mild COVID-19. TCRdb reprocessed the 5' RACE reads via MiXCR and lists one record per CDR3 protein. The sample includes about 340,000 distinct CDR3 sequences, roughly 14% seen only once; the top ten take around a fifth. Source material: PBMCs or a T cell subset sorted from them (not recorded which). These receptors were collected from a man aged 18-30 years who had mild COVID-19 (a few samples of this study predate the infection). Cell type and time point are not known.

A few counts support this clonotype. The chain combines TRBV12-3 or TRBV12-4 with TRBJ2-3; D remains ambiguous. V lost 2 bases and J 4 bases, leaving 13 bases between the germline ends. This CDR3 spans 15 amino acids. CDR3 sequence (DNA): TGTGCCAGCAGTTTAAGCCCGGTTGTGTCAGATACGCAGTATTTT. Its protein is CASSLSPVVSDTQYF.

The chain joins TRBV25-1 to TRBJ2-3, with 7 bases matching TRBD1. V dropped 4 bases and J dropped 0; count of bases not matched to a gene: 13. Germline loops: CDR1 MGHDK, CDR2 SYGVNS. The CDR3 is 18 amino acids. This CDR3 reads CASSGTPKTGTSTDTQYF. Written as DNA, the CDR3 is TGTGCCAGCAGTGGGACCCCTAAGACAGGGACAAGCACAGATACGCAGTATTTT. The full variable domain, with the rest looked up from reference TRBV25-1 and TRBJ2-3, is EADIYQTPRYLVIGTGKKITLECSQTMGHDKMYWYQQDPGMELHLIHYSYGVNSTEKGDLSSESTVSRIRTEHFPLTLESARPSHTSQYLCASSGTPKTGTSTDTQYFGPGTRLTVL.

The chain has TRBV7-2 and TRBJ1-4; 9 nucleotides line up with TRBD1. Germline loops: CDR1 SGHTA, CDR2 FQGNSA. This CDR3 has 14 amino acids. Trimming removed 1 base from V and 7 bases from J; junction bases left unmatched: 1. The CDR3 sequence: CASSLEGQGEKLFF. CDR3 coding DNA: TGTGCCAGCAGCTTAGAGGGACAGGGTGAAAAACTGTTTTTT.

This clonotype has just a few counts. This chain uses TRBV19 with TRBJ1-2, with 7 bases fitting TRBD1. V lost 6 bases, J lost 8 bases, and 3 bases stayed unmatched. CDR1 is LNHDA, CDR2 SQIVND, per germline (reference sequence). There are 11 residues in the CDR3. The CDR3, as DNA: TGTGCCAGTAGGAGGGGGCGAGGCTACACCTTC. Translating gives CASRRGRGYTF.

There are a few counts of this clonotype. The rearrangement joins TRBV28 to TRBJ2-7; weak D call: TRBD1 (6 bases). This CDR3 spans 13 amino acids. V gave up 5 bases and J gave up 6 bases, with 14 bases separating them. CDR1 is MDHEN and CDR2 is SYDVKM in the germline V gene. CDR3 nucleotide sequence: TGTGCCAGCAGTCCAATCGGGACACCCGAGCAGTACGTC. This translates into CASSPIGTPEQYV.

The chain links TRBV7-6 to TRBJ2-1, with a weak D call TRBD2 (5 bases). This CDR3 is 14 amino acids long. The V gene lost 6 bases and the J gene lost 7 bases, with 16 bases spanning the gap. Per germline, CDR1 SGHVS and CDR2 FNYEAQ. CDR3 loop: CASRTLSGMNEQFF. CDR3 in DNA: TGTGCCAGCAGGACTTTATCGGGGATGAATGAGCAGTTCTTC.

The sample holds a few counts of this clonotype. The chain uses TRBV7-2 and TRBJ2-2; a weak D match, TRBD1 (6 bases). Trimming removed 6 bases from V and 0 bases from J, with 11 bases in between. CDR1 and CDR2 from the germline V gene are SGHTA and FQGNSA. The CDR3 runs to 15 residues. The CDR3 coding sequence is TGTGCCAGCAGGATACAGGGCACGAACACCGGGGAGCTGTTTTTT. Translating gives CASRIQGTNTGELFF.

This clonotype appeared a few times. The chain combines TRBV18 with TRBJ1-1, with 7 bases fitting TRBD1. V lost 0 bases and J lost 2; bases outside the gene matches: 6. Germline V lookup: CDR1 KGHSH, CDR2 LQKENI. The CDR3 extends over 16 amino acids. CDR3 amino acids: CASSPPLQGPNTEAFF. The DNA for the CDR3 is TGTGCCAGCTCACCACCCTTACAGGGGCCTAACACTGAAGCTTTCTTT.

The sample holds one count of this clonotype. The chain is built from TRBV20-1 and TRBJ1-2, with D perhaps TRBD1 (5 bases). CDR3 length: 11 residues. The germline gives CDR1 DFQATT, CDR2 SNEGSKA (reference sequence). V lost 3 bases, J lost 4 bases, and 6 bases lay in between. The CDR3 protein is CSARGGYGYTF. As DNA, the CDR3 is TGCAGTGCTAGGGGGGGCTATGGCTACACCTTC.

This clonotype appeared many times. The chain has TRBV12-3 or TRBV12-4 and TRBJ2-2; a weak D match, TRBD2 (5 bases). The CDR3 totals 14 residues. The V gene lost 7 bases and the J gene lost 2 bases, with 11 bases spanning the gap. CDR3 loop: CASIWEQNTGELFF. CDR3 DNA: TGTGCCAGCATCTGGGAGCAAAACACCGGGGAGCTGTTTTTT.

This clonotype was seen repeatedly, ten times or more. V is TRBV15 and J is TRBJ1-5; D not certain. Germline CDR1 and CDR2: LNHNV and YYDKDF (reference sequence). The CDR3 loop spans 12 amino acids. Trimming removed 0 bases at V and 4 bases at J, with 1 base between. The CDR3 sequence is CATSRENQPQHF. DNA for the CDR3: TGTGCCACCAGCAGAGAAAATCAGCCCCAGCATTTT.

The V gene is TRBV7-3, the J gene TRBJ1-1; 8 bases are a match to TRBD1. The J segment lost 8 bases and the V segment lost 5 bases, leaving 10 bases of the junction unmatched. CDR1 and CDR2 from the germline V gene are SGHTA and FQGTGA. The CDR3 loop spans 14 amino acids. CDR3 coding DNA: TGTGCCAGCAGCGACCAGGGGGCGGGTTTCGAAGCTTTCTTT. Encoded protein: CASSDQGAGFEAFF.

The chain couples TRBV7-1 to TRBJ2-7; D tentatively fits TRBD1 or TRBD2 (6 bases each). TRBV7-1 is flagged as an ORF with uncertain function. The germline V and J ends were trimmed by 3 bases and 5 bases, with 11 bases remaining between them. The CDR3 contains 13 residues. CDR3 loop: CASSSTGADEQYV. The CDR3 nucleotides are TGTGCCAGCAGCTCGACGGGGGCCGACGAGCAGTACGTC.

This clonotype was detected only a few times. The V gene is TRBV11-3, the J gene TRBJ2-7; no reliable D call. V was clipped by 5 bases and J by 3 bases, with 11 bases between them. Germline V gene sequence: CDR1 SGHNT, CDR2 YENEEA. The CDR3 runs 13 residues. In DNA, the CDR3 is TGTGCCAGCAGCAAAGGCACCTTCTACGAGCAGTACGTC. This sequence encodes CASSKGTFYEQYV.

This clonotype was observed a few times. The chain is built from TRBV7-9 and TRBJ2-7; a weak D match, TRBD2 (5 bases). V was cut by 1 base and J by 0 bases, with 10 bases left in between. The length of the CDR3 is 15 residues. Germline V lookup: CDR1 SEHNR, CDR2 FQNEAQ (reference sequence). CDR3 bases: TGTGCCAGCAGCTTAGGGAACCGGGACTCCTACGAGCAGTACTTC. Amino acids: CASSLGNRDSYEQYF.

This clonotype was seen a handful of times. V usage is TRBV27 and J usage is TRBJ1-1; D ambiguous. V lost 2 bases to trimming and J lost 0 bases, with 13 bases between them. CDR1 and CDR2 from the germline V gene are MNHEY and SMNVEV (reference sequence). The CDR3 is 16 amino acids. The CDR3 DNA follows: TGTGCCAGCAGTTTAAGGCCTCTTTTTATGAACACTGAAGCTTTCTTT. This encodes CASSLRPLFMNTEAFF.

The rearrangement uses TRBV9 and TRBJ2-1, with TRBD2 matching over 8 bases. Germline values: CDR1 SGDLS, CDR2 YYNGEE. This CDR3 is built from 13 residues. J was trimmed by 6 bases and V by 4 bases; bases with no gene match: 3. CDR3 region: CASSISGANEQFF. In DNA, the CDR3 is TGTGCCAGCAGCATTAGCGGGGCCAATGAGCAGTTCTTC.

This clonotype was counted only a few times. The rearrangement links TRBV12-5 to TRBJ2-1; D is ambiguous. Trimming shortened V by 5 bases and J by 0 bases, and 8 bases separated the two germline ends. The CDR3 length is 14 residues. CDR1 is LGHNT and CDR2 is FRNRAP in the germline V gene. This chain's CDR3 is CASGLESSYNEQFF. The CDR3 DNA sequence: TGTGCTAGTGGTCTAGAGAGCTCCTACAATGAGCAGTTCTTC.

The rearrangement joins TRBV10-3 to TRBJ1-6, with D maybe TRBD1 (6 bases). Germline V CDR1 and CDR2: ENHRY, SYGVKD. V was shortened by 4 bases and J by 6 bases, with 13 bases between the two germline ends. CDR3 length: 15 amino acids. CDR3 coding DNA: TGTGCCATCAGTGCCCCCACAGGGACTAATTCACCCCTCCACTTT. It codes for CAISAPTGTNSPLHF.

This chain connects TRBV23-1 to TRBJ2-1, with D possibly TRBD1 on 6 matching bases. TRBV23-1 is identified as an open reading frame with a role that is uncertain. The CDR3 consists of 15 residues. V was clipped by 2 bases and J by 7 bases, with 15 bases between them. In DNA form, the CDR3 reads TGCGCCAGCAGTCAACCTTACAGGGTAGGGAATGAGCAGTTCTTC. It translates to CASSQPYRVGNEQFF.

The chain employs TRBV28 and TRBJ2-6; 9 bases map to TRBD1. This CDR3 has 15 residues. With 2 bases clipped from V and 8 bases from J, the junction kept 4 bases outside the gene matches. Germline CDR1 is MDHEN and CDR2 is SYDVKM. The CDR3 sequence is CASSLGDRETNVLTF. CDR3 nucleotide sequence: TGTGCCAGCAGTTTAGGGGACAGGGAGACCAACGTCCTGACTTTC.